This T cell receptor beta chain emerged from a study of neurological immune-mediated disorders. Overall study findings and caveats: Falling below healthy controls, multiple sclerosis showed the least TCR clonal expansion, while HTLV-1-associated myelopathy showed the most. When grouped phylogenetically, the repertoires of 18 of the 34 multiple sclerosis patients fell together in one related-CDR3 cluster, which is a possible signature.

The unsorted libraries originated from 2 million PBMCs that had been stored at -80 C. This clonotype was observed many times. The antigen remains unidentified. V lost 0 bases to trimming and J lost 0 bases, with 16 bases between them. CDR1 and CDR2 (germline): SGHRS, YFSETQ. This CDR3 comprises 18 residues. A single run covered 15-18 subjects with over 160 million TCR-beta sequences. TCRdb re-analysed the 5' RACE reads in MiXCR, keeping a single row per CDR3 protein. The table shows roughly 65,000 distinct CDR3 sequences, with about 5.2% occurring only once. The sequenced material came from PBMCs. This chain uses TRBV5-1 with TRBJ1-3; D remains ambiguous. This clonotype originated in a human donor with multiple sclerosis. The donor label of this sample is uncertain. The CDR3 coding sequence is TGCGCCAGCAGCTTGGAGCGGGCAGGAGCTCCCTCTGGAAACACCATATATTTT. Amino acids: CASSLERAGAPSGNTIYF.